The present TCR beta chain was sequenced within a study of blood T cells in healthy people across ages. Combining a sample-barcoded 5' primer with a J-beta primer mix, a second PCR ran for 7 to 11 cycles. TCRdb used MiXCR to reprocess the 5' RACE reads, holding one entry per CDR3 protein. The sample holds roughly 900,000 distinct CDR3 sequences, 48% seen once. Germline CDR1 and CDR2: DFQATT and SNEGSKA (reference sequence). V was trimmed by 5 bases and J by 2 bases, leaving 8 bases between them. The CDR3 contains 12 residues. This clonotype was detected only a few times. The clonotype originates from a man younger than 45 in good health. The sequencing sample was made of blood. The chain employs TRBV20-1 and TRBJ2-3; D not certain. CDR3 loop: CSAPQVTDTQYF. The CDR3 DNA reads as TGCAGTGCTCCGCAGGTCACAGATACGCAGTATTTT.